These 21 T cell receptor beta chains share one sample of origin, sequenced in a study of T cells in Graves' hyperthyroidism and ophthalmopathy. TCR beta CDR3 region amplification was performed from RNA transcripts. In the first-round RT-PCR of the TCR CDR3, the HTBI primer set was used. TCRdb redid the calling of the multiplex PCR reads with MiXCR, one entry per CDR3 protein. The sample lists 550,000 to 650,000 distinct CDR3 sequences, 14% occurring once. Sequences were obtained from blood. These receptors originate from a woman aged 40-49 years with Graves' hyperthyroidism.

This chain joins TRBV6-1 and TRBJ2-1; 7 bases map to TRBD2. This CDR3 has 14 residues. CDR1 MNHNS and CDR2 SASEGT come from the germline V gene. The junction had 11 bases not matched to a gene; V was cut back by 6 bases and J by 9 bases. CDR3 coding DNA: TGTGCCAGCAGGGGGGACTATTGGGGCTTTGAGCAGTTCTTC. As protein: CASRGDYWGFEQFF.

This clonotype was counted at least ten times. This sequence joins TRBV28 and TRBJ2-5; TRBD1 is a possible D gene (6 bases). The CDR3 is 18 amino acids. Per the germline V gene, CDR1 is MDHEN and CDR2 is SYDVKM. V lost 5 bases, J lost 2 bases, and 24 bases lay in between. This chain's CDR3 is CASSVRLKMDRPQETQYF. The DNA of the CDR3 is TGTGCCAGCAGTGTTAGGTTAAAAATGGACAGACCGCAAGAGACCCAGTACTTC.

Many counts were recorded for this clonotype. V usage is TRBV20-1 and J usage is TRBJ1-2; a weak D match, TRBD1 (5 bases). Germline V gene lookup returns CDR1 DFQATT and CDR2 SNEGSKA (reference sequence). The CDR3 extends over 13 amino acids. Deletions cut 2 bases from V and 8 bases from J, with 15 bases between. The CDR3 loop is CSARKDTREGYTF. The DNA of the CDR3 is TGCAGTGCTAGAAAGGACACTAGGGAGGGCTACACCTTC.

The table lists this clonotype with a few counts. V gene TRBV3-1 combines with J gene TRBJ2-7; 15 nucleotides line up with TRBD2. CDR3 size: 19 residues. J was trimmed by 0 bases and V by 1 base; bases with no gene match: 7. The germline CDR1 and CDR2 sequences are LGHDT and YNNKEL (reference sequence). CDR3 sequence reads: CASSQAGTSGRTSSYEQYF. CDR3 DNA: TGTGCCAGCAGCCAAGCTGGGACTAGCGGGAGGACCAGCTCCTACGAGCAGTACTTC.

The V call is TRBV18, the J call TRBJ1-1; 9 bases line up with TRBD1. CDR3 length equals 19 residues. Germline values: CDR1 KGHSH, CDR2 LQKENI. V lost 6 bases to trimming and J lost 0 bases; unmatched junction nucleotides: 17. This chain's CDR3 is CASSPGNLQGAGVNTEAFF. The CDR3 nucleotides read TGTGCCAGCTCGCCGGGAAATTTACAGGGGGCCGGGGTGAACACTGAAGCTTTCTTT.

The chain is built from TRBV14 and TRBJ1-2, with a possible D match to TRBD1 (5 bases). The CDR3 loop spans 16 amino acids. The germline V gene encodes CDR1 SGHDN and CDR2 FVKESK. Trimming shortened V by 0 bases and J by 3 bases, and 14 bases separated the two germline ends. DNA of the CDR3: TGTGCCAGCAGCCAAGATAATCGTCAGGGAGACTATGGCTACACCTTC. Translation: CASSQDNRQGDYGYTF.

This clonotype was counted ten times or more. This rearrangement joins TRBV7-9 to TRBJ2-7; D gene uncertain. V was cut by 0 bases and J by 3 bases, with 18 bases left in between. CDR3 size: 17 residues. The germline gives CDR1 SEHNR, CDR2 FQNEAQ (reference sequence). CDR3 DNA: TGTGCCAGCAGCTTAGCGCTAGGAGCAGAAACCTACTACGAGCAGTACTTC. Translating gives CASSLALGAETYYEQYF.

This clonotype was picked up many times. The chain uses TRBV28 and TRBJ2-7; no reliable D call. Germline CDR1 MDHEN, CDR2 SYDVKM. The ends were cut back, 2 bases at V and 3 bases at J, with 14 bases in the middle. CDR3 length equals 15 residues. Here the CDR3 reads CASSLELVPYYEQYF. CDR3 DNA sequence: TGTGCCAGCAGTTTAGAGTTGGTCCCGTACTACGAGCAGTACTTC.

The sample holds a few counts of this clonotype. The CDR3 is CASSPRSGTGVGANVLTF. As DNA, the CDR3 is TGTGCCAGCAGCCCCCGATCCGGGACAGGGGTAGGGGCCAACGTCCTGACTTTC. The chain recombines TRBV7-8 with TRBJ2-6; TRBD1 aligns across 10 bases. The J segment lost 4 bases and the V segment lost 5 bases, leaving 11 bases of the junction unmatched. The CDR3 extends over 18 amino acids. Germline V gives CDR1 SGHVS, CDR2 FQNEAQ.

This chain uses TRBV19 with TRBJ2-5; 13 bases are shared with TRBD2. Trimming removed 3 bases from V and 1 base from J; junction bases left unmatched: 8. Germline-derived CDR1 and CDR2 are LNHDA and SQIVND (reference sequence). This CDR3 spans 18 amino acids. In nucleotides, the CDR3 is TGTGCCAGTAGTATGGGACTAGCGGGAATTGGGTTCCAAGAGACCCAGTACTTC. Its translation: CASSMGLAGIGFQETQYF.

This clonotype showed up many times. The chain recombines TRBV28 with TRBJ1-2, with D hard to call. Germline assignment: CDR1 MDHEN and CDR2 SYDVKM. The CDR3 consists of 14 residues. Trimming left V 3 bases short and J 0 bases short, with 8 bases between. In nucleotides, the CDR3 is TGTGCCAGCAGTTTTAACGGGCCTAACTATGGCTACACCTTC. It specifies CASSFNGPNYGYTF.

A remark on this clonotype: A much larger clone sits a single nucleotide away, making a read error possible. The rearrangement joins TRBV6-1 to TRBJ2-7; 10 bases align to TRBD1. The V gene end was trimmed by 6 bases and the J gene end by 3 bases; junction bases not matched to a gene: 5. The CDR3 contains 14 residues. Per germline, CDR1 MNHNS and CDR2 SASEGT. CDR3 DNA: TGTGCCAGCAGCAAAGACAGGGGGCACTACGAGCAGTACTTC. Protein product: CASSKDRGHYEQYF.

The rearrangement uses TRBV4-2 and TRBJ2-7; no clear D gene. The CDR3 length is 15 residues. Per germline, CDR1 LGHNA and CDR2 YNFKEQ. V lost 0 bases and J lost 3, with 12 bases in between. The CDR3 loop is CASSQDPQAYYEQYF. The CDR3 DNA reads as TGTGCCAGCAGCCAAGACCCTCAGGCCTACTACGAGCAGTACTTC.

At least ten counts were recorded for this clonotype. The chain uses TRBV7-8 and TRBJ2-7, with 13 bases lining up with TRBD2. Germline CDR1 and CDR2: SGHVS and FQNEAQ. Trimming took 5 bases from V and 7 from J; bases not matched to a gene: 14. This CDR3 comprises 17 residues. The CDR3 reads CASSPGLAGAPLGEQYF. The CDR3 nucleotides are TGTGCCAGCAGCCCCGGACTAGCGGGAGCCCCCTTGGGTGAGCAGTACTTC. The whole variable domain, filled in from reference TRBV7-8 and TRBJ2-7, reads GAGVSQSPRYKVAKRGQDVALRCDPISGHVSLFWYQQALGQGPEFLTYFQNEAQLDKSGLPSDRFFAERPEGSVSTLKIQRTQQEDSAVYLCASSPGLAGAPLGEQYFGPGTRLTVT.

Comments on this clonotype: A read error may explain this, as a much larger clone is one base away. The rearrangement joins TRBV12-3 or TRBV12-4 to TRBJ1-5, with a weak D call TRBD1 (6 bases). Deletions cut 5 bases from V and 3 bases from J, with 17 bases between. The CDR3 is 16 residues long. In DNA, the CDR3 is TGTGCCAGCAGTCCGGGGGCAGGGGATGTCAATCAGCCCCAGCATTTT. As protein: CASSPGAGDVNQPQHF.

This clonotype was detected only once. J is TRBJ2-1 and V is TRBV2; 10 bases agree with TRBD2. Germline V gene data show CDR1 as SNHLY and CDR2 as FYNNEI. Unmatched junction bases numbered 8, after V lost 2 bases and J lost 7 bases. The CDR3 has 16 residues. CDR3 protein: CASSEWASGSINEQFF. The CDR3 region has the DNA TGTGCCAGCAGTGAATGGGCTAGCGGGAGTATAAATGAGCAGTTCTTC.

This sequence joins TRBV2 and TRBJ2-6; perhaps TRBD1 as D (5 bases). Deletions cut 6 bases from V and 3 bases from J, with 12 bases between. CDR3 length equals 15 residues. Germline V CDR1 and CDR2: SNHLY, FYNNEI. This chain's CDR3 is CASRAQGGGANVLTF. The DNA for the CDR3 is TGTGCCAGCAGAGCCCAGGGTGGTGGGGCCAACGTCCTGACTTTC.

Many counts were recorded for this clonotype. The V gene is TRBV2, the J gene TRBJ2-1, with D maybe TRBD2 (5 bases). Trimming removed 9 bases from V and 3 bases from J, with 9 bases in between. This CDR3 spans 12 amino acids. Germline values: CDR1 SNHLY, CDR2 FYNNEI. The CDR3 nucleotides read TGTGCCAGTCAAGGACTCTACAATGAGCAGTTCTTC. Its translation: CASQGLYNEQFF.

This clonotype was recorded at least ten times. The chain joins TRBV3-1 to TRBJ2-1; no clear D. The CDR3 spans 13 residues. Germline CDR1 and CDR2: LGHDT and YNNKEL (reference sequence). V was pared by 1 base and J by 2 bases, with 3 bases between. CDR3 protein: CASSQATYNEQFF. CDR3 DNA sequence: TGTGCCAGCAGCCAAGCGACCTACAATGAGCAGTTCTTC.

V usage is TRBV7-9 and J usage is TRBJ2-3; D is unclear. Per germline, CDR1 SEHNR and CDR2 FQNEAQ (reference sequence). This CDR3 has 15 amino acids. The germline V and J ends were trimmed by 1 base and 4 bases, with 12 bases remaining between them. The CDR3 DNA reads TGTGCCAGCAGCTTAGGGCTCCAAAGACCAGATACGCAGTATTTT. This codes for CASSLGLQRPDTQYF.

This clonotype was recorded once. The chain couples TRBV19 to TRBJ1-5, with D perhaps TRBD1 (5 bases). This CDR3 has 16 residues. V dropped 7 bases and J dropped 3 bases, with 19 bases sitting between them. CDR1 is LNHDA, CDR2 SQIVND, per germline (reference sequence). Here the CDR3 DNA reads TGTGCCAGTACCACATGGGGGGGAGCGAACAATCAGCCCCAGCATTTT. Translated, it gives CASTTWGGANNQPQHF.